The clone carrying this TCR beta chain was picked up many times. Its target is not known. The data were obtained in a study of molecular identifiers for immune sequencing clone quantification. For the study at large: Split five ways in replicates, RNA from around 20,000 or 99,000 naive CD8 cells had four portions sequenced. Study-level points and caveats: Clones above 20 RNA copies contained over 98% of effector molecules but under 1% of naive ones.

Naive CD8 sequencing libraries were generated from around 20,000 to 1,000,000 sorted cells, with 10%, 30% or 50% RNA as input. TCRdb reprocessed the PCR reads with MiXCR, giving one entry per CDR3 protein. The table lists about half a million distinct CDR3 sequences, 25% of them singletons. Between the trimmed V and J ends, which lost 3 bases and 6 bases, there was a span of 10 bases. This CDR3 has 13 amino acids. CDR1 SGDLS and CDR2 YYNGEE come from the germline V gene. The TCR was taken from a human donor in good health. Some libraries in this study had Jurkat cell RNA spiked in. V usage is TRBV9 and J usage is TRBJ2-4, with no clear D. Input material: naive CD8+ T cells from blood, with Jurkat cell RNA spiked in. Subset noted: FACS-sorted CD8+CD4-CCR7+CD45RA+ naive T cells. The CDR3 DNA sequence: TGTGCCAGCAGCGCCCCGGGCCTAAACATTCAGTACTTC. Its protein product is CASSAPGLNIQYF. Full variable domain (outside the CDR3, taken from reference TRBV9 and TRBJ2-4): DSGVTQTPKHLITATGQRVTLRCSPRSGDLSVYWYQQSLDQGLQFLIQYYNGEERAKGNILERFSAQQFPDLHSELNLSSLELGDSALYFCASSAPGLNIQYFGAGTRLSVL.